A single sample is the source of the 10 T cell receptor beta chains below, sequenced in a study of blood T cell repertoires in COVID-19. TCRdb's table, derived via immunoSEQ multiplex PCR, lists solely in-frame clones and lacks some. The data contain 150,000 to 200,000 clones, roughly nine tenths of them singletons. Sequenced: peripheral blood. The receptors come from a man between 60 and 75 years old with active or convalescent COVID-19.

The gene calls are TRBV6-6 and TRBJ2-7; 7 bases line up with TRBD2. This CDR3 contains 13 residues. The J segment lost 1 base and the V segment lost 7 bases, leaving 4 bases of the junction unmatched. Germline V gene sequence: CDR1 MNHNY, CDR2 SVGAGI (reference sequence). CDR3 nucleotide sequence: TGTGCCAGCACGCGGGGGTCGTCCTACGAGCAGTACTTC. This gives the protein CASTRGSSYEQYF.

CDR3 protein: CAISESSSLYGYTF. CDR3 DNA sequence: TGTGCCATCAGTGAGTCTAGCAGTCTTTATGGCTACACCTTC. The V gene is TRBV10-3, the J gene TRBJ1-2; D not certain. V dropped 0 bases and J dropped 5 bases, with 10 bases sitting between them. This CDR3 contains 14 residues. Germline V gene lookup returns CDR1 ENHRY and CDR2 SYGVKD.

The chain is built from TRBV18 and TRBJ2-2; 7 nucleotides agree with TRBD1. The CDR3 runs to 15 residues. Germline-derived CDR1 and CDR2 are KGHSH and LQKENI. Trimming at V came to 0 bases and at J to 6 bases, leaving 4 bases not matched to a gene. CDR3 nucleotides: TGTGCCAGCTCACCACCCCCAGGGGGAGCCGGGGAGCTGTTTTTT. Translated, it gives CASSPPPGGAGELFF.

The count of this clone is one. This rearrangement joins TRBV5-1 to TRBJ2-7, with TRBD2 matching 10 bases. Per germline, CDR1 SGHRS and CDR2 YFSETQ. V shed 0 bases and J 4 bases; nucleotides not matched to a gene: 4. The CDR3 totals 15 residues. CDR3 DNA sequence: TGCGCCAGCAGCTTGGGGTTAGCGGGGGGTTACGAGCAGTACTTC. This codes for CASSLGLAGGYEQYF.

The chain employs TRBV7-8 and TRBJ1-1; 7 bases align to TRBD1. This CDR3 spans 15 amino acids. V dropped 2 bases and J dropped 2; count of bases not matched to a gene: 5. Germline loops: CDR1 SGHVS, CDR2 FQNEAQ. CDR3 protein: CASSLRGQINTEAFF. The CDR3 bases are TGTGCCAGCAGCTTACGGGGACAGATCAACACTGAAGCTTTCTTT.

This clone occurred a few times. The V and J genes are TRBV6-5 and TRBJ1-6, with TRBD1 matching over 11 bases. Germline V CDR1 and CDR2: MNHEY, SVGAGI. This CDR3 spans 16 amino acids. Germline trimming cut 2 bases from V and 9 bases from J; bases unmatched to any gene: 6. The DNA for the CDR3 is TGTGCCAGCAGTTACCACACCGGACAGGGGGCTTCACCCCTCCACTTT. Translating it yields CASSYHTGQGASPLHF.

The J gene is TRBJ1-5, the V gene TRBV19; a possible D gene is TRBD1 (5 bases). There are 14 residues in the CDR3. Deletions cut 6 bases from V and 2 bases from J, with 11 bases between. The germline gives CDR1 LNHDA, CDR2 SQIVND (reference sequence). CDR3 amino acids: CASRPGWGNQPQHF. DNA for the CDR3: TGTGCCAGTAGACCAGGGTGGGGCAATCAGCCCCAGCATTTT.

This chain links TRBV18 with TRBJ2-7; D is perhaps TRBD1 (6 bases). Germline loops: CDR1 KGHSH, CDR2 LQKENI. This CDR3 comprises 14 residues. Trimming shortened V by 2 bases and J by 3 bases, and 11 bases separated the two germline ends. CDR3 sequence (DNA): TGTGCCAGCTCACCATCGGGACACCTCTACGAGCAGTACTTC. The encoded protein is CASSPSGHLYEQYF.

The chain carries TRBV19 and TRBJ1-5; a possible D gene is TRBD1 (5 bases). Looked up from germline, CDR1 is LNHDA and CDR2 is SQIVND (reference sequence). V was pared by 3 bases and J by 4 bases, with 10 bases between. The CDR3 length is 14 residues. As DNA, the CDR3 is TGTGCCAGTAGTATCAGGGCTGGAAATCAGCCCCAGCATTTT. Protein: CASSIRAGNQPQHF.

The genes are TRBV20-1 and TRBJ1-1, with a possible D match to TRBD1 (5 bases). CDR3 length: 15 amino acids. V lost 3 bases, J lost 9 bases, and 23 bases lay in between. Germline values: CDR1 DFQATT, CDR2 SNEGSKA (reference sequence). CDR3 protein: CSASSATDYEDKAFF. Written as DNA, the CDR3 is TGCAGTGCTAGTAGTGCCACCGATTACGAGGACAAAGCTTTCTTT.